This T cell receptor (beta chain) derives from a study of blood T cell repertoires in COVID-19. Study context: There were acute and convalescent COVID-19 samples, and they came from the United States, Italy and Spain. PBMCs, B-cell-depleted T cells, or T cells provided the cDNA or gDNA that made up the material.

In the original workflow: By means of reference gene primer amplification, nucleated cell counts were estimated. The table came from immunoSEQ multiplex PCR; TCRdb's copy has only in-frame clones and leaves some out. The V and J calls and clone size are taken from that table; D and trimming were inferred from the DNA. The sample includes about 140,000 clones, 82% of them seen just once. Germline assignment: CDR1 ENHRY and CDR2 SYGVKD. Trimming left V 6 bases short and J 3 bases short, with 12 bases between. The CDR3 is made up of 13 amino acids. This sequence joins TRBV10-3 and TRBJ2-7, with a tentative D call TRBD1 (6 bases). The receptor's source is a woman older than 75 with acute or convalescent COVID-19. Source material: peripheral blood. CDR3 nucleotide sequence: TGTGCCATCAGCCCTACAGGGAACTACGAGCAGTACTTC. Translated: CAISPTGNYEQYF.